What follows are 16 T cell receptor beta chains derived from one specimen sequenced in a study of spatial heterogeneity in lung cancer. TCRdb re-analysed the 5' RACE reads in MiXCR, keeping a single row per CDR3 protein. The sample shows about 26,000 distinct CDR3 sequences, roughly 12% of them seen only once. Time point given: sample taken at primary tumor resection. Researchers sequenced whole RNA taken from tumor, nontumor lung or frozen PBMC without sorting. This specimen was PBMCs, taken at surgery. Every receptor here comes from a female donor with early-stage non-small cell lung cancer.

The chain joins TRBV18 to TRBJ2-5; 7 bases line up with TRBD1. The V segment lost 2 bases and the J segment 5 bases; nucleotides outside the gene matches: 5. CDR1 KGHSH and CDR2 LQKENI come from the germline V gene. This CDR3 region has 14 residues. CDR3 protein: CASSPTTDRETQYF. CDR3 nucleotides: TGTGCCAGCTCACCAACGACGGACAGGGAGACCCAGTACTTC.

This clonotype was detected many times. This chain joins TRBV29-1 and TRBJ2-7; 7 bases agree with TRBD2. After removal of 4 bases from V and 2 bases from J, the junction contained 8 bases not matched to a gene. Germline V gene data show CDR1 as SQVTM and CDR2 as ANQGSEA. This CDR3 contains 14 residues. In DNA, the CDR3 is TGCAGCGTTGGGGACTACCCGATAACCTACGAGCAGTACTTC. The encoded protein is CSVGDYPITYEQYF.

This clonotype has at least ten counts. This chain connects TRBV5-1 to TRBJ2-2; no definite D call. Germline V CDR1 and CDR2: SGHRS, YFSETQ. The CDR3 runs to 14 residues. The V and J ends lost 2 bases and 0 bases respectively, with 5 bases between them. The CDR3: CASSFTANTGELFF. The CDR3 DNA follows: TGCGCCAGCAGCTTTACAGCGAACACCGGGGAGCTGTTTTTT. Filled out from reference TRBV5-1 and TRBJ2-2, the complete variable domain reads KAGVTQTPRYLIKTRGQQVTLSCSPISGHRSVSWYQQTPGQGLQFLFEYFSETQRNKGNFPGRFSGRQFSNSRSEMNVSTLELGDSALYLCASSFTANTGELFFGEGSRLTVL.

The table lists this clonotype with many counts. The chain uses TRBV13 and TRBJ2-3, with 8 bases fitting TRBD2. Trimming at V came to 3 bases and at J to 5 bases, leaving 10 bases not matched to a gene. Per germline, CDR1 PRHDT and CDR2 FYEKMQ (reference sequence). The CDR3 length is 16 residues. DNA of the CDR3: TGTGCCAGCAGCTTGGATAGCGGGACCGCGAAAGATACGCAGTATTTT. Translated, it gives CASSLDSGTAKDTQYF.

This clonotype was observed at least ten times. The chain carries TRBV30 and TRBJ2-5; possibly TRBD1 for D (6 bases). V was trimmed by 0 bases and J by 2 bases, leaving 13 bases between them. The CDR3 covers 15 residues. From germline, CDR1 is GTSNPN and CDR2 SVGIG (reference sequence). The CDR3 DNA is TGTGCCTGGAGTGTGAATTGGGGGCAGCAAGAGACCCAGTACTTC. Protein sequence: CAWSVNWGQQETQYF.

This clonotype has at least ten counts. This chain connects TRBV6-5 to TRBJ1-1, with D hard to call. V lost 7 bases, J lost 5 bases, and 8 bases lay in between. The CDR3 runs 11 residues. The V gene's germline CDR1 is MNHEY and CDR2 SVGAGI. The CDR3 DNA is TGTGCCAGCAACCGTGGGACTGAAGCTTTCTTT. Translation: CASNRGTEAFF.

This clonotype has more than one count but fewer than ten. This may arise from a read error, as a much more abundant clone is one base away. The V and J genes are TRBV6-5 and TRBJ2-3; D uncertain. The germline V gene encodes CDR1 MNHEY and CDR2 SVGAGI. The germline V and J ends were trimmed by 6 bases and 2 bases, with 6 bases remaining between them. The CDR3 sequence is 12 residues long. This CDR3 reads CASSHVTDTQYF. The DNA for the CDR3 is TGTGCCAGCAGCCACGTCACAGATACGCAGTATTTT.

Notes on this clonotype: Germline and junction disagree at one end, which may indicate a read error. This chain uses TRBV7-9 with TRBJ2-3; no clear D gene. Germline assignment: CDR1 SEHNR and CDR2 FQNEAQ (reference sequence). The CDR3 spans 14 residues. This CDR3 reads CASSPLISTDMQYF. For the CDR3, the DNA is TGTGCCAGCAGCCCTCTCATTAGCACAGATATGCAGTATTTT.

This clonotype has a count of ten or more. A junction boundary mismatches the germline segment, possibly from a read error. The chain uses TRBV7-8 and TRBJ2-1; D is perhaps TRBD2 (5 bases). The CDR3 spans 12 residues. Germline V gives CDR1 SGHVS, CDR2 FQNEAQ. The CDR3 DNA reads as TGTGCCAGCAGCTTAAAGGAAGGAGGTCCGCTCTTC. Translated, it gives CASSLKEGGPLF.

Ten or more counts support this clonotype. The chain recombines TRBV7-3 with TRBJ2-5; 13 positions agree with TRBD2. Germline V gene lookup returns CDR1 SGHTA and CDR2 FQGTGA. The CDR3 is 15 residues long. Trimming cost V 2 bases and J 5 bases; bases outside gene matches: 2. The CDR3 bases are TGTGCCAGCAGCTTAGGACTAGCGGGAGTGGAGACCCAGTACTTC. Its translation: CASSLGLAGVETQYF.

This clonotype was counted at least ten times. The rearrangement links TRBV28 to TRBJ2-7; the D is unclear. Germline loops: CDR1 MDHEN, CDR2 SYDVKM. The CDR3 contains 12 residues. V was shortened by 6 bases and J by 3 bases, with 9 bases between the two germline ends. The CDR3 DNA follows: TGTGCCAGCAGCCCGGCGCGCTACGAGCAGTACTTC. Translation: CASSPARYEQYF.

This clonotype was recorded at least ten times. The chain is built from TRBV6-6 and TRBJ2-7, with 11 bases aligning to TRBD2. V was pared by 4 bases and J by 4 bases, with 9 bases of the junction left unmatched. CDR1 MNHNY and CDR2 SVGAGI come from the germline V gene (reference sequence). This CDR3 is 16 amino acids long. The CDR3 is CASSLAGGLSSYEQYF. The CDR3 coding sequence is TGTGCCAGCAGTTTAGCGGGAGGGTTATCCTCTTACGAGCAGTACTTC.

This clonotype has a count of ten or more. This rearrangement joins TRBV6-2 or TRBV6-3 to TRBJ1-1; no firm D call. Germline-derived CDR1 and CDR2 are MNHEY and SVGEGT. V dropped 8 bases and J dropped 6 bases, with 10 bases sitting between them. This CDR3 has 11 residues. CDR3 protein: CASSDGPEAFF. In DNA, the CDR3 is TGTGCCAGCTCGGACGGTCCTGAAGCTTTCTTT.

This clonotype is medium-sized. V usage is TRBV3-1 and J usage is TRBJ2-1; TRBD2 matches 15 bases. The V gene end was trimmed by 10 bases and the J gene end by 6 bases; junction bases not matched to a gene: 4. Germline-derived CDR1 and CDR2 are LGHDT and YNNKEL (reference sequence). The CDR3 has 14 amino acids. CDR3: CATGLAGGANEQFF. CDR3 nucleotide sequence: TGTGCCACCGGACTAGCGGGAGGGGCCAATGAGCAGTTCTTC.

This clonotype was recorded at least ten times. The rearrangement joins TRBV20-1 to TRBJ2-3; D is unresolved. Germline CDR1 and CDR2: DFQATT and SNEGSKA (reference sequence). The CDR3 has 12 amino acids. Trimming removed 6 bases from V and 8 bases from J, with 15 bases in between. CDR3 sequence: CSADTTWATQYF. The CDR3 DNA is TGCAGTGCCGACACAACCTGGGCTACGCAGTATTTT.

There are many counts of this clonotype. The chain couples TRBV4-3 to TRBJ2-1; no clear D. Germline lookup yields CDR1 LGHNA and CDR2 YSLEER. The CDR3 is made up of 16 amino acids. Trimming cost V 4 bases and J 0 bases, with 13 bases left between them. CDR3 sequence (DNA): TGCGCCAGCAGCCCCTTCTCAAGCGCCTCCTACAATGAGCAGTTCTTC. Translated, it gives CASSPFSSASYNEQFF.